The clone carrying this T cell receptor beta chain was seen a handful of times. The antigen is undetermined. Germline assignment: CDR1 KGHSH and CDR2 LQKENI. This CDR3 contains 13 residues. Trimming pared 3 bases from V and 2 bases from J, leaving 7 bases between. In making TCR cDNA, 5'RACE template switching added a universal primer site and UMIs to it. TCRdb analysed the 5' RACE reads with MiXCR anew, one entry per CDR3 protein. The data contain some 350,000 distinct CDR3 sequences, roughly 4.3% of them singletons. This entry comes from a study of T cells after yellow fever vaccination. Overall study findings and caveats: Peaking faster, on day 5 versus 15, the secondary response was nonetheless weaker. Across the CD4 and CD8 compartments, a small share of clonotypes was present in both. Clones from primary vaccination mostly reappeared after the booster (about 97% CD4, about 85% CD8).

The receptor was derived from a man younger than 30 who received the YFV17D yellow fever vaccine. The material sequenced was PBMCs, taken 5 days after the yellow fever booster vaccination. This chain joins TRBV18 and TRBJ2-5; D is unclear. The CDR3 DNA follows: TGTGCCAGCTCACCGGTACAGCAAGAGACCCAGTACTTC. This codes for CASSPVQQETQYF.